This TCR beta chain was recorded in a study of T cells after yellow fever vaccination. As TCR cDNA was made by 5'RACE template switching, a universal primer site and UMIs were added. TCRdb itself ran the 5' RACE reads through MiXCR, one entry per CDR3 protein. The table shows under 200,000 distinct CDR3 sequences, with 5.5% to 7.5% occurring only once. Germline-derived CDR1 and CDR2 are MNHEY and SMNVEV (reference sequence). J lost 1 base, V lost 6 bases, and 3 bases had no gene match. This CDR3 contains 14 residues. As for this clonotype: Its matching antigen is unknown.

Study results and caveats: Subsequent booster samples again held most clones from primary vaccination (roughly 96% CD4, about 85% CD8).

The V and J genes are TRBV27 and TRBJ2-1; 7 bases align to TRBD1. The sequence came from a man aged 18 to 30 who received the YFV17D yellow fever vaccine. Sample: CD4+ T cells sorted from PBMCs, taken 5 to 6 days after the first yellow fever vaccination. The CDR3 DNA reads TGTGCCAGCAGCGTGACAGGGTCCTACAATGAGCAGTTCTTC. Its translation: CASSVTGSYNEQFF.